This TCR beta chain was recorded in a study of T cell changes during pregnancy in multiple sclerosis. Losses at the gene ends were 6 bases for V and 4 bases for J; bases not matched to a gene: 3. The CDR3 extends over 15 amino acids. Looked up from germline, CDR1 is LNHDA and CDR2 is SQIVND (reference sequence). This clone was counted a single time. The method was immunoSEQ multiplex PCR; TCRdb's version includes in-frame clones alone and lacks a portion of them. The sample carries tens of thousands of clones, roughly 92% recorded once. Specimen: peripheral blood, collected in the second trimester of pregnancy. The rearrangement uses TRBV19 and TRBJ2-5; 15 nucleotides agree with TRBD2. The receptor was isolated from a female donor with multiple sclerosis, enrolled in a pregnancy study. CDR3 nucleotide sequence: TGTGCCAGTAGGCGGGGACTAGCGGGAGGAGAGACCCAGTACTTC. It translates to CASRRGLAGGETQYF.